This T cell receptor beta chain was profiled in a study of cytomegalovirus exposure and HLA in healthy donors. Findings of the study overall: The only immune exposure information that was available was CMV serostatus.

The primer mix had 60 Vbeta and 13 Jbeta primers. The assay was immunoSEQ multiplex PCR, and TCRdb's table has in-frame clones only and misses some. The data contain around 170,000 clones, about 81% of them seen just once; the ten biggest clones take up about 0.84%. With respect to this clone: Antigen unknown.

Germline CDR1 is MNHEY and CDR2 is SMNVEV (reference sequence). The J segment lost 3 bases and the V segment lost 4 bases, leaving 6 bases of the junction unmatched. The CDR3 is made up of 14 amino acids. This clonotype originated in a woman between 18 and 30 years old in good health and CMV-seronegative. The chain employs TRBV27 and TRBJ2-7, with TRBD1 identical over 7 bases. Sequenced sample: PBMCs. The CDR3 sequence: CASSSNRGNYEQYF. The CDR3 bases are TGTGCCAGCAGTTCTAACAGGGGAAACTACGAGCAGTACTTC.